The next 2 T cell receptor beta chains were all read from a single sample in a study of blood T cell dynamics during melanoma immunotherapy. As for time point: week 3, after first cycle of checkpoint inhibitor. Produced via immunoSEQ multiplex PCR; TCRdb's table is partial and in-frame only. Among some 150 clones listed, less than 90% were seen once. The sequenced sample was cell-free DNA from blood, obtained from a patient treated with checkpoint blockade. These TCRs come from a human donor with melanoma.

The chain has TRBV2 and TRBJ2-7, with TRBD1 matching over 10 bases. The CDR3 has 14 amino acids. Unmatched junction bases numbered 6, after V lost 7 bases and J lost 3 bases. Germline lookup yields CDR1 SNHLY and CDR2 FYNNEI. The CDR3 loop reads CASTYRDRGYEQYF. CDR3 nucleotide sequence: TGTGCCAGCACTTACCGGGACAGGGGCTACGAGCAGTACTTC.

This chain joins TRBV29-1 and TRBJ2-1; TRBD2 matches at 11 bases. Germline CDR1 and CDR2: SQVTM and ANQGSEA. V was pared by 5 bases and J by 5 bases, with 11 bases of the junction left unmatched. This CDR3 is 16 amino acids long. The CDR3 reads CSVCPTGTSGHNEQFF. The CDR3, as DNA: TGCAGCGTTTGTCCGACCGGGACTAGCGGACACAATGAGCAGTTCTTC.